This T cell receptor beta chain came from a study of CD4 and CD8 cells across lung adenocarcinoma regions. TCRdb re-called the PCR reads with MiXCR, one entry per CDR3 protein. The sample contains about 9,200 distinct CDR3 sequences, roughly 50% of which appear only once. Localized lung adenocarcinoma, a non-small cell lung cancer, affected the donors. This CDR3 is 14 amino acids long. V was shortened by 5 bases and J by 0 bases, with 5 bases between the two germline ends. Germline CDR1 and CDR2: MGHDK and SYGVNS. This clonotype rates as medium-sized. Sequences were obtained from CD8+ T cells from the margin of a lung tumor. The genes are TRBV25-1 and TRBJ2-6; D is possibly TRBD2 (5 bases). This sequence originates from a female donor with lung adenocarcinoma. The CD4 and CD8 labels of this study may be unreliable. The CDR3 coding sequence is TGTGCCAGCAGTCGGGGCTCTGGGGCCAACGTCCTGACTTTC. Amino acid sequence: CASSRGSGANVLTF.